This T cell receptor (beta chain) comes out of a study of T-cell reconstitution after alpha-beta-depleted transplantation in children. This CDR3 has 15 amino acids. Trimming took 4 bases from V and 1 from J; bases not matched to a gene: 4. Preparation of the TCRbeta library was carried out with unique molecular identifiers. TCRdb itself ran the PCR reads through MiXCR, one entry per CDR3 protein. Found here are fewer than 500,000 distinct CDR3 sequences, about 45% of them singletons; the top ten hold around 29%. Only a few counts were recorded for this clonotype. The chain has TRBV5-7 and TRBJ1-1, with 10 bases aligning to TRBD1. TRBV5-7 is reported as an ORF; its role is uncertain. This material consisted of PBMCs, taken before TCRalphabeta/CD19-depleted stem cell transplant. This TCR derives from a girl aged 2-15 years with aplastic anemia, due to receive a stem cell transplant. For the CDR3, the DNA is TGTGCCAGCAGCGGTGGGACAGGGGCGAACACTGAAGCTTTCTTT. Translated: CASSGGTGANTEAFF.